These T cell receptor beta chains were read from a single sample in a study of T cell responses to AZD1222 COVID-19 vaccine. Clones were read by immunoSEQ multiplex PCR, and TCRdb kept only the in-frame ones, dropping some. This table has 90,000 to 120,000 clones, about 93% appearing once. Here the sequenced sample was peripheral blood, taken 28 days after the second AZD1222 dose. These receptors all stem from an adult who received the AZD1222 COVID-19 vaccine. The CDR3 runs from the conserved cysteine through the conserved F or W. D genes are given only for firm matches. Where a row states a size, it is once, few, many or the class of an expanded clone; other rows omit it.

TRBJ1-2	TRBD1	TRBV19	.	CASSLGTGSALDGYTF	TGTGCCAGTAGTCTGGGGACAGGGAGCGCCCTTGATGGCTACACCTTC
TRBJ2-5	.	TRBV12-3/TRBV12-4	.	CASSTEPAETQYF	TGTGCCAGCAGTACCGAACCGGCGGAGACCCAGTACTTC
TRBJ1-4	TRBD1	TRBV10-2	.	CASSTQGGTNEKLFF	TGCGCCAGCAGTACACAGGGGGGCACTAATGAAAAACTGTTTTTT
TRBJ1-3	.	TRBV5-6	.	CASSLGLRARSGNTIYF	TGTGCCAGCAGCTTGGGACTTAGGGCCAGATCTGGAAACACCATATATTTT
TRBJ1-1	.	TRBV29-1	once	CSVIPNTEAFF	TGCAGCGTAATCCCGAACACTGAAGCTTTCTTT
TRBJ1-3	.	TRBV30	few	CAWRKQGLHDTIYF	TGTGCCTGGAGAAAACAGGGTCTTCACGACACCATATATTTT
TRBJ1-3	TRBD1	TRBV5-5	.	CASSPAGQPLNTIYF	TGTGCCAGCAGCCCGGCGGGACAGCCACTAAACACCATATATTTT
TRBJ1-6	.	TRBV6-6	.	CASTLGSPLHF	TGTGCCAGCACTCTCGGTTCACCCCTCCACTTT
TRBJ1-2	.	TRBV11-2	.	CASSLGTGNYGYTF	TGTGCCAGCAGCTTAGGCACAGGGAACTATGGCTACACCTTC
TRBJ1-2	TRBD1	TRBV4-1	.	CASSQGQGGGGYTF	TGCGCCAGCAGCCAAGGACAGGGGGGAGGTGGCTACACCTTC
TRBJ2-5	.	TRBV18	.	CASSRLVTGSQETQYF	TGTGCCAGCTCACGACTCGTTACAGGGAGCCAAGAGACCCAGTACTTC
TRBJ1-5	.	TRBV9	.	CASSVGGVNQPQHF	TGTGCCAGCAGCGTAGGTGGGGTCAATCAGCCCCAGCATTTT
TRBJ1-1	.	TRBV29-1	.	CSVEWVPEAFF	TGCAGCGTTGAGTGGGTCCCTGAAGCTTTCTTT
TRBJ1-3	.	TRBV6-5	.	CASTDTSGNTIYF	TGTGCCAGCACAGACACCTCTGGAAACACCATATATTTT
TRBJ1-1	.	TRBV7-9	.	CASTPHGGPEPLNTEAFF	TGTGCCAGCACTCCTCATGGGGGACCTGAACCCCTAAACACTGAAGCTTTCTTT
TRBJ1-2	.	TRBV25-1	.	CASSGDFNYGYTF	TGTGCCAGCAGTGGAGACTTCAACTATGGCTACACCTTC
TRBJ1-5	.	TRBV9	.	CASSREGNNNQPQHF	TGTGCCAGCAGCAGGGAGGGTAATAACAATCAGCCCCAGCATTTT
TRBJ2-1	TRBD2	TRBV18	once	CASAGGSSYNEQFF	TGTGCCAGCGCGGGGGGGAGCTCCTACAATGAGCAGTTCTTC
TRBJ2-7	TRBD2	TRBV5-4	.	CASSLDGGASYEQYF	TGTGCCAGCAGCTTGGACGGGGGGGCCTCCTACGAGCAGTACTTC
TRBJ2-1	.	TRBV11-2	.	CASSLMPTGGGEQFF	TGTGCCAGCAGCTTAATGCCCACAGGTGGGGGTGAGCAGTTCTTC
TRBJ1-6	.	TRBV6-1	.	CASSEFVGRDNSPLHF	TGTGCCAGCAGTGAGTTTGTTGGGCGGGATAATTCACCCCTCCACTTT
TRBJ1-6	.	TRBV30	.	CAMIRRQSSNSPLHF	TGTGCTATGATTCGAAGACAGTCCTCTAATTCACCCCTCCACTTT
TRBJ1-6	.	TRBV6-2/TRBV6-3	.	CASSSYNRQVRGYNSPLHF	TGTGCCAGCAGTTCCTATAACCGACAGGTCCGCGGGTATAATTCACCCCTCCACTTT
TRBJ2-1	.	TRBV9	.	CASSPRREPYNEQFF	TGTGCCAGCAGCCCCCGGAGGGAGCCCTACAATGAGCAGTTCTTC
TRBJ2-2	TRBD1	TRBV4-3	.	CASSQGQGSTGELFF	TGCGCCAGCAGCCAAGGACAGGGGAGCACCGGGGAGCTGTTTTTT
TRBJ2-2	.	TRBV6-5	.	CASVRLPSNGELFF	TGTGCCAGCGTCAGACTCCCCTCGAACGGGGAGCTGTTTTTT
TRBJ2-7	.	TRBV10-1	.	CASSDGGSFYEQYF	TGCGCCAGCAGTGATGGGGGATCCTTTTACGAGCAGTACTTC
TRBJ1-3	.	TRBV11-2	.	CASSLGQGAGNTIYF	TGTGCCAGCAGCTTGGGGCAGGGAGCTGGAAACACCATATATTTT
TRBJ2-6	TRBD1	TRBV5-5	.	CASSFGQGLRSGANVLTF	TGTGCCAGCAGCTTTGGACAGGGGCTCCGCTCTGGGGCCAACGTCCTGACTTTC
TRBJ2-7	TRBD2	TRBV5-1	once	CASSWALAGVPYEQYF	TGCGCCAGCAGCTGGGCTCTAGCGGGAGTCCCCTACGAGCAGTACTTC
TRBJ1-2	.	TRBV12-3/TRBV12-4	.	CASTRVIGGYTF	TGTGCCAGCACCCGGGTTATAGGGGGCTACACCTTC
TRBJ2-7	.	TRBV5-8	.	CASSLGQDYEQYF	TGTGCCAGCAGCTTGGGGCAGGACTACGAGCAGTACTTC
TRBJ1-2	.	TRBV5-6	.	CASSFPRQDYGYTF	TGTGCCAGCAGCTTCCCAAGGCAGGACTATGGCTACACCTTC
TRBJ2-3	TRBD2	TRBV29-1	once	CSVMVRGDTDTQYF	TGCAGCGTTATGGTGCGGGGGGACACAGATACGCAGTATTTT
TRBJ1-1	.	TRBV6-1	once	CASSDPGALDKAFF	TGTGCCAGCAGTGATCCAGGGGCCCTGGATAAGGCTTTCTTT
TRBJ2-1	.	TRBV7-2	.	CASSTRGGGPYNEQFF	TGTGCCAGCAGCACTCGGGGCGGGGGCCCCTACAATGAGCAGTTCTTC
TRBJ1-3	.	TRBV6-5	.	CASSYGRQASGNTIYF	TGTGCCAGCAGTTACGGGCGACAGGCCTCTGGAAACACCATATATTTT
TRBJ1-5	.	TRBV7-9	.	CASAPGSNQPQHF	TGTGCCAGCGCACCAGGGAGCAATCAGCCCCAGCATTTT
TRBJ2-5	TRBD1	TRBV19	.	CASSMGTGGRETQYF	TGTGCCAGTAGTATGGGAACAGGGGGCCGGGAGACCCAGTACTTC
TRBJ1-2	.	TRBV6-6	.	CASTSREPSYGYTF	TGTGCCAGCACATCACGGGAACCCTCCTATGGCTACACCTTC